A selection of T cell receptor beta chains follows, all from one sample in a study of blood T cells in healthy people across ages. TCRdb reprocessed the 5' RACE reads via MiXCR and lists one record per CDR3 protein. The table includes around 400,000 distinct CDR3 sequences, 45% to 65% detected once. The sample was blood. The receptors derive from a man aged 60 to 75 in good health. Each CDR3 is given with its conserved first and last residue. Fields, in order: clone size, D gene, J gene, V gene, CDR3 DNA, CDR3 protein. A D gene is named only where the DNA matches it firmly. Not every row has a clone size; where given, it reads once, few, many or a size class.

- - TRBJ2-7 TRBV6-5 TGTGCCAGCAGTGTACACCGGGACAAGGAGCAGTACTTC CASSVHRDKEQYF
- - TRBJ2-2 TRBV6-5 TGTGCCAGCACTTCAAAAGGAGGCGGAGAGCTGTTTTTT CASTSKGGGELFF
- - TRBJ2-4 TRBV29-1 TGCAGCGTTGTTGACCTAGGGTTAGGCAAAAACATTCAGTACTTC CSVVDLGLGKNIQYF
many TRBD2 TRBJ2-3 TRBV5-1 TGCGCCAGCAGCTCTGGACTAGCGGGAGCCACAGATACGCAGTATTTT CASSSGLAGATDTQYF
few - TRBJ1-5 TRBV25-1 TGTGCCAGCAGTGGGGCAGGGAACAACAATCAGCCCCAGCATTTT CASSGAGNNNQPQHF
- TRBD2 TRBJ2-7 TRBV12-3/TRBV12-4 TGTGCCAGCAGCCGAGAGGGACTAGTGGTCTACGAGCAGTACTTC CASSREGLVVYEQYF
- - TRBJ2-1 TRBV29-1 TGCAGCGTTGGGGGGGCTGGGGATGAGCAGTTCTTC CSVGGAGDEQFF
- - TRBJ2-7 TRBV16 TGTGCCAGCAGCCAATCTAGGACGGTGACCTACGAGCAGTACTTC CASSQSRTVTYEQYF
few TRBD1 TRBJ2-4 TRBV7-2 TGTGCCAGCAGCTCACAGGGGGTTGTTTCCAAAAACATTCAGTACTTC CASSSQGVVSKNIQYF
- TRBD2 TRBJ2-1 TRBV24-1 TGTGCCACCAGTGCCTCGGGACTAGCGAGTGAGCAGTTCTTC CATSASGLASEQFF
- - TRBJ1-1 TRBV5-6 TGTGCCAGCAGCTCGACGGAGCCCGTTGCTTTCTTT CASSSTEPVAFF
once - TRBJ2-5 TRBV6-1 TGTGCCAGCAGTGAAGCCTTCGGACACCAGCAGTACTTC CASSEAFGHQQYF
few - TRBJ2-7 TRBV6-1 TGTGCCAGCCACCAGGGCGGATTAACCTACGAGCAGTACTTC CASHQGGLTYEQYF
- - TRBJ2-3 TRBV27 TGTGCCAGCAGTTTATTCCCGGGCCAAACAGATACGCAGTATTTT CASSLFPGQTDTQYF
once - TRBJ1-5 TRBV7-2 TGTGCCAGCATCGACTTCGGACAGAGCAATCAGCCCCAGCATTTT CASIDFGQSNQPQHF
- - TRBJ1-2 TRBV20-1 TGCAGTGCTAGACATCGATATCGGTTATTCTACACCTTC CSARHRYRLFYTF
- TRBD2 TRBJ2-3 TRBV30 TGTGCCTGGAGCGATGGACTAGCAGATACGCAGTATTTT CAWSDGLADTQYF
- - TRBJ1-2 TRBV3-1 TGTGCCAGCAGCCAAGTCAGTCAGTATGGCTACACCTTC CASSQVSQYGYTF
- TRBD1 TRBJ2-1 TRBV5-1 TGCGCCAGCAGCTTGAGACAGGGCGCAGATACGCAGTTCTTC CASSLRQGADTQFF
few - TRBJ2-3 TRBV28 TGTGCCAGCAGCAGAGGCTTGCAGTATTTT CASSRGLQYF
- TRBD1 TRBJ2-5 TRBV7-2 TGTGCCAGCAGCCGGGGACAGGGAGTCATCCCGGAGACCCAGTACTTC CASSRGQGVIPETQYF
- - TRBJ1-6 TRBV7-9 TGTGCCAGCAGCTTTTGGGAATTCAATTCACCCCTCCACTTT CASSFWEFNSPLHF
few - TRBJ2-5 TRBV6-2/TRBV6-3 TGTGCCAGCAGTTACTCTGCCCAAGAGACCCAGTACTTC CASSYSAQETQYF
many - TRBJ2-7 TRBV21-1 TGTGCCAGCAGCAAAAGACCAGGGAACTCTTCCTACGAGCAGTACTTC CASSKRPGNSSYEQYF
- - TRBJ1-2 TRBV28 TGTGCCAGCAGTCCCCCTCCGGACGGGATTAACTATGGCTACACCTTC CASSPPPDGINYGYTF
- TRBD1 TRBJ1-2 TRBV7-2 TGTGCCAGCAGCCCCTGGACAGGGGGTGGGTACTACACCTTC CASSPWTGGGYYTF
few TRBD2 TRBJ2-5 TRBV20-1 TGCAGTGCTAGAGAACAACGGGAGGGCCGAGAGACCCAGTACTTC CSAREQREGRETQYF
- - TRBJ2-7 TRBV7-9 TGTGCCAGCAGTCCGCTGCAGGGGTCCTACGAGCAGTACTTC CASSPLQGSYEQYF
- TRBD1 TRBJ1-6 TRBV9 TGTGCCAGCAGCGTAGGGGGACAGGGGAATTCACCCCTCCACTTT CASSVGGQGNSPLHF
once - TRBJ2-2 TRBV5-6 TGTGCCAGCAGCTTGGCCGCCTGGGCGAACACCGGGGAGCTGTTTTTT CASSLAAWANTGELFF
- TRBD1 TRBJ1-2 TRBV18 TGTGCCAGCTCGGCCGCCGGGACAGGTTATGGCTACACCTTC CASSAAGTGYGYTF
few - TRBJ1-2 TRBV28 TGTGCCAGCAGTTCTAGGGTGGCGGTTGGCTACACCTTC CASSSRVAVGYTF
- TRBD1 TRBJ2-7 TRBV10-2 TGCGCCAGCAGTGGGGGACAGCCCTACGAGCAGTACTTC CASSGGQPYEQYF
- - TRBJ2-1 TRBV6-5 TGTGCCAGCAAGACTCCTACTTACAATGAGCAGTTCTTC CASKTPTYNEQFF
- TRBD1 TRBJ2-4 TRBV13 TGTGCCAGCACGAGGGGGCGGTGGGAAAACATTCAGTACTTC CASTRGRWENIQYF
- - TRBJ2-1 TRBV10-3 TGTGCCACCGCGGCAGGACCCAGGGGCAATGAGCAGTTCTTC CATAAGPRGNEQFF
- TRBD2 TRBJ2-2 TRBV20-1 TGCAGTGCTAGAGGAGCGGGGAACGGTGCGAACACCGGGGAGCTGTTTTTT CSARGAGNGANTGELFF
- TRBD2 TRBJ2-3 TRBV28 TGTGCCAGCACCTCAGCGGGAGGGGACACAGATACGCAGTATTTT CASTSAGGDTDTQYF
- - TRBJ2-1 TRBV6-2/TRBV6-3 TGTGCCAGCGGGAGACGTGACGACTACAATGAGCAGTTCTTC CASGRRDDYNEQFF
- - TRBJ2-7 TRBV7-2 TGTGCCAGCACCCAAATGTTGGGGGCCTCCTACGAGCAGTACTTC CASTQMLGASYEQYF
few - TRBJ1-1 TRBV27 TGTGCCAGCAGTTTCCCAGGCAAGGAAGCTTTCTTT CASSFPGKEAFF
few - TRBJ1-1 TRBV20-1 TGCAGTGCCCGAAGGAACACTGAAGCTTTCTTT CSARRNTEAFF
- - TRBJ2-5 TRBV12-3/TRBV12-4 TGTGCCAGCAGTCCTCAAAGTCGGGAGACCCAGTACTTC CASSPQSRETQYF
- TRBD2 TRBJ2-5 TRBV20-1 TGCAGTGCTAGGGCCGGACTAGGCACCGGCCAAGAGACCCAGTACTTC CSARAGLGTGQETQYF
- - TRBJ2-1 TRBV24-1 TGTGCCACCAGTGATTTGACAGGGATGGGCTACAATGAGCAGTTCTTC CATSDLTGMGYNEQFF
few - TRBJ2-6 TRBV29-1 TGCAGCGTTGCGGGCAGGAACTCTGGGGCCAACGTCCTGACTTTC CSVAGRNSGANVLTF
- TRBD2 TRBJ2-3 TRBV6-2/TRBV6-3 TGTGCCGGCAAGACTAGCGGGAGCACAGATACGCAGTATTTT CAGKTSGSTDTQYF
- - TRBJ2-5 TRBV27 TGTGCCATCCAAGGAGCTAATGAGCAGTACTTC CAIQGANEQYF
- - TRBJ2-1 TRBV7-2 TGTGCCAGCAGCTGGATGGGTCTATCGACGGCCAATAAGCAGTTCTTC CASSWMGLSTANKQFF
- TRBD1 TRBJ2-7 TRBV6-2/TRBV6-3 TGTGCCAGCAGTCGGGACAGGCGAGCCTACGAGCAGTACTTC CASSRDRRAYEQYF
- TRBD1 TRBJ1-2 TRBV20-1 TGCAGTGCAGAAACCGGGACAGGGGGTTCCTATGGCTACACCTTC CSAETGTGGSYGYTF
- TRBD2 TRBJ2-3 TRBV6-5 TGTGCCAGCAGTTACGGGCTAGCGGGGGTGCGAGATACGCAGTATTTT CASSYGLAGVRDTQYF
few - TRBJ2-3 TRBV3-1 TGTGCCAGCAGCCCGAGGGGGGGTAGCACAGATACGCAGTATTTT CASSPRGGSTDTQYF
once TRBD1 TRBJ1-2 TRBV6-1 TGTGCCAGCAGTGAATCCGGCCGGACAGGGCCCTATGGCTACACCTTC CASSESGRTGPYGYTF
- - TRBJ1-6 TRBV6-2/TRBV6-3 TGTGCCAGCATGCGACCTGAGGGGCGTAATTCACCCCTCCACTTT CASMRPEGRNSPLHF
- - TRBJ2-3 TRBV20-1 TGCAGTGCTAGAGGGTACGGGCGGGCGGCCCGCGTAGATACGCAGTATTTT CSARGYGRAARVDTQYF
- - TRBJ2-2 TRBV6-5 TGTGCCAGCAGATCTAGCAGAATCACCGGGGAGCTGTTTTTT CASRSSRITGELFF